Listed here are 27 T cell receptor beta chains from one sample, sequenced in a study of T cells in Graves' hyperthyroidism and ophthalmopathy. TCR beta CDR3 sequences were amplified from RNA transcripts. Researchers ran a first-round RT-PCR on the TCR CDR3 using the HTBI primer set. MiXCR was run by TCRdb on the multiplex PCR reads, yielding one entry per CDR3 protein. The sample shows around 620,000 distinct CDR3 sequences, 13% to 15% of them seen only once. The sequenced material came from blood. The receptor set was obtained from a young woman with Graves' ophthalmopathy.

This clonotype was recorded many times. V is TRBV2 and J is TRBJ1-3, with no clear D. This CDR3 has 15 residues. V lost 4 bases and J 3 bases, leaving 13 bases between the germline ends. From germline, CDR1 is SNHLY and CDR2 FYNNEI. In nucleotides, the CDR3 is TGTGCCAGCAGTGTGTGGAGAGGTTATGGAAACACCATATATTTT. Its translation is CASSVWRGYGNTIYF.

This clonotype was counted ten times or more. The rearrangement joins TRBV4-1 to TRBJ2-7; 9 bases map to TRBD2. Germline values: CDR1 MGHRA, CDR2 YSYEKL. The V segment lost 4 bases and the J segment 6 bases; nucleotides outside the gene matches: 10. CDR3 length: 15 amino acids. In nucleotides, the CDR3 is TGCGCCAGCAGCCCCCTCCGGCTAGCGGGAACCGAGCAGTACTTC. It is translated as CASSPLRLAGTEQYF.

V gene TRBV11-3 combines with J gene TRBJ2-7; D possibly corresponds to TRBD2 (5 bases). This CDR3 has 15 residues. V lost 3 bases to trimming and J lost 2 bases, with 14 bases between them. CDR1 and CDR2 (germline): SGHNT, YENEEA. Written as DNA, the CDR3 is TGTGCCAGCAGCTTGGAGGAGGCCGCTCCCTACGAGCAGTACTTC. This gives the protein CASSLEEAAPYEQYF.

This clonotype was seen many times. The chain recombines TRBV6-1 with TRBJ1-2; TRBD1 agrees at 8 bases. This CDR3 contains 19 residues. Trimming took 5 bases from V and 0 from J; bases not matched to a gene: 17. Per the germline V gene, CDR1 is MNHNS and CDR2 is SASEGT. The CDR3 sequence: CASSPRTGSLWATNYGYTF. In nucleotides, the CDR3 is TGTGCCAGCAGTCCCCGGACAGGGTCCCTATGGGCCACTAACTATGGCTACACCTTC.

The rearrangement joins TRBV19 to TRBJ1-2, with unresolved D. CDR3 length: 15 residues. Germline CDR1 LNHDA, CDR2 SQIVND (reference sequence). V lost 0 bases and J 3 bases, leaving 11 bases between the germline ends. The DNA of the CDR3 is TGTGCCAGTAGTATAGATTATCCGCTTTACTATGGCTACACCTTC. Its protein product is CASSIDYPLYYGYTF.

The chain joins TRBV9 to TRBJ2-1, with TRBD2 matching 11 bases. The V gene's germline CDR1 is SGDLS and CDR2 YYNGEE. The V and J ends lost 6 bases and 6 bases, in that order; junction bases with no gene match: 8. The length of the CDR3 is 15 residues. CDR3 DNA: TGTGCCAGCACCCCGATGGGGACTAGCGGCAATGAGCAGTTCTTC. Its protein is CASTPMGTSGNEQFF.

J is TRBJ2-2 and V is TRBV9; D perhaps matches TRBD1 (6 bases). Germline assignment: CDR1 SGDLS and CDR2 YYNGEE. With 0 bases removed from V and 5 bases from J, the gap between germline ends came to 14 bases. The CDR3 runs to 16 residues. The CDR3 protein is CASSVVTGPGTGELFF. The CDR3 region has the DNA TGTGCCAGCAGCGTAGTAACAGGGCCAGGAACCGGGGAGCTGTTTTTT.

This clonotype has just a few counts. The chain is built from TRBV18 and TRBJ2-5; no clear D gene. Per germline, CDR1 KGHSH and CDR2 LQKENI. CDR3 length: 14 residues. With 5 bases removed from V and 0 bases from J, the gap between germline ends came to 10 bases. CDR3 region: CASSLGRHQETQYF. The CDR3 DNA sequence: TGTGCCAGCTCATTAGGACGGCACCAAGAGACCCAGTACTTC.

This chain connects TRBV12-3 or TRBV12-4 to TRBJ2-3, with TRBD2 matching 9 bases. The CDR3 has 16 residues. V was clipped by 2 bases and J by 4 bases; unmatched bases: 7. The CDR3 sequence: CASSLWSSGRSDTQYF. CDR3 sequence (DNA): TGTGCCAGCAGTTTATGGAGTAGCGGGAGATCAGATACGCAGTATTTT.

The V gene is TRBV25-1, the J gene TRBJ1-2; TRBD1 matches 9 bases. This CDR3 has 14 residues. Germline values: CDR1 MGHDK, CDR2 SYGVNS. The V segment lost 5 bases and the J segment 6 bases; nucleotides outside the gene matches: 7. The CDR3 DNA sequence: TGTGCCAGCAGTTCGGACAGGGGTTATGATGGCTACACCTTC. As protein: CASSSDRGYDGYTF.

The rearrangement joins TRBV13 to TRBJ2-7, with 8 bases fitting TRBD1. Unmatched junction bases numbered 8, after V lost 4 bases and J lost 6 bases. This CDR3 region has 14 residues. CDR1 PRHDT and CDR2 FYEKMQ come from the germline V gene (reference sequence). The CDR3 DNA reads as TGTGCCAGCAGCTACGGACAGGGTCGAGGCGAGCAGTACTTC. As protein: CASSYGQGRGEQYF. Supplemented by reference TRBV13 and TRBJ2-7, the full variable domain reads AAGVIQSPRHLIKEKRETATLKCYPIPRHDTVYWYQQGPGQDPQFLISFYEKMQSDKGSIPDRFSAQQFSDYHSELNMSSLELGDSALYFCASSYGQGRGEQYFGPGTRLTVT.

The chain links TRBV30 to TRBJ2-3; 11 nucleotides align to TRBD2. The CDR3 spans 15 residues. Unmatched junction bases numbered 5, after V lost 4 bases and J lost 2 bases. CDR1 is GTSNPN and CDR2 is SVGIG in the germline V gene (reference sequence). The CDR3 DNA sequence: TGTGCCTGGACCCAGGGACTAGCGGACACAGATACGCAGTATTTT. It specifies CAWTQGLADTDTQYF. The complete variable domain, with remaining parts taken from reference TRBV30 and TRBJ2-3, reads SQTIHQWPATLVQPVGSPLSLECTVEGTSNPNLYWYRQAAGRGLQLLFYSVGIGQISSEVPQNLSASRPQDRQFILSSKKLLLSDSGFYLCAWTQGLADTDTQYFGPGTRLTVL.

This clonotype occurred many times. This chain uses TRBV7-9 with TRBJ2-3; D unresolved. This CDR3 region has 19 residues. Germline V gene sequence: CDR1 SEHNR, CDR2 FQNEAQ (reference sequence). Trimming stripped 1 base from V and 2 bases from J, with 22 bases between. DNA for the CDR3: TGTGCCAGCAGCTTAGATCCGGCGGTTGGCCAAAAATACACAGATACGCAGTATTTT. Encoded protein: CASSLDPAVGQKYTDTQYF.

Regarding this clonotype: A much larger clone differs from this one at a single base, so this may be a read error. In nucleotides, the CDR3 is TGCAGTGCTAAGGAGGAGGGGAATCAGACCCAGCATTTT. It translates to CSAKEEGNQTQHF. V usage is TRBV20-1 and J usage is TRBJ1-5; maybe TRBD1 (5 bases). The CDR3 is 13 amino acids. Germline CDR1 and CDR2: DFQATT and SNEGSKA (reference sequence).

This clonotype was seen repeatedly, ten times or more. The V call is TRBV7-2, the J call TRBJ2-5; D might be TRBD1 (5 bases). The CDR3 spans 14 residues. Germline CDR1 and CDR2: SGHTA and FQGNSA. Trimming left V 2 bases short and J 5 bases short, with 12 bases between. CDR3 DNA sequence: TGTGCCAGCAGCTTATCAGTAGCAGGGGAGACCCAGTACTTC. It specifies CASSLSVAGETQYF.

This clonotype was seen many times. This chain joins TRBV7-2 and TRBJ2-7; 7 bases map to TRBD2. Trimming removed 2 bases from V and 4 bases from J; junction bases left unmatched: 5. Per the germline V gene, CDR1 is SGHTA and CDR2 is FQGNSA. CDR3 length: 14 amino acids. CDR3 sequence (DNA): TGTGCCAGCAGCTTAAGCAGGACTAGTTACGAGCAGTACTTC. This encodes CASSLSRTSYEQYF.

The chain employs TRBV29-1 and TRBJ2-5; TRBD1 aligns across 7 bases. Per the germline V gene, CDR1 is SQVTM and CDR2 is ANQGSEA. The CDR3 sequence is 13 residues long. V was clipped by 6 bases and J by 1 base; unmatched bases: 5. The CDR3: CSVTGTAQETQYF. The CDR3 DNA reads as TGCAGCGTGACCGGGACAGCCCAAGAGACCCAGTACTTC.

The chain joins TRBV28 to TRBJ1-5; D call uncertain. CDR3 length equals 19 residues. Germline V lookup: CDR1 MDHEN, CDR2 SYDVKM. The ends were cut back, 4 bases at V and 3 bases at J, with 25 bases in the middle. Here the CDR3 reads CASSSKRWARTRTNQPQHF. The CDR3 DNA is TGTGCCAGCAGTTCCAAGCGTTGGGCCAGAACACGAACCAATCAGCCCCAGCATTTT.

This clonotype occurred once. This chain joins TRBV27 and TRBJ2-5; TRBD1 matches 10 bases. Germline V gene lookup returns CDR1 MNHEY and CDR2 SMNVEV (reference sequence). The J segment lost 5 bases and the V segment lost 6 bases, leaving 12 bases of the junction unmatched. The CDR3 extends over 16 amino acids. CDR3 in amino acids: CASREPSGTGVETQYF. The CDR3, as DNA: TGTGCCAGCAGAGAGCCCTCCGGGACAGGGGTGGAGACCCAGTACTTC.

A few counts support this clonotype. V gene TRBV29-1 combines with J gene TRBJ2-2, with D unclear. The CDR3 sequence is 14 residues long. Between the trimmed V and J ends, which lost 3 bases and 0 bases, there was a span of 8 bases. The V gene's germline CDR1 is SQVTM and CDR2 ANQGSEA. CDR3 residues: CSVEAVANTGELFF. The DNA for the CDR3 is TGCAGCGTTGAGGCAGTTGCGAACACCGGGGAGCTGTTTTTT.

CDR3 coding DNA: TGTGCCAGCAACTCCAGGGGGATTAGAGCTTTCTTT. It yields the protein CASNSRGIRAFF. This chain uses TRBV6-1 with TRBJ1-1, with 7 bases aligning to TRBD1. Germline assignment: CDR1 MNHNS and CDR2 SASEGT. This CDR3 contains 12 residues. V lost 7 bases, J lost 10 bases, and 9 bases stayed unmatched.

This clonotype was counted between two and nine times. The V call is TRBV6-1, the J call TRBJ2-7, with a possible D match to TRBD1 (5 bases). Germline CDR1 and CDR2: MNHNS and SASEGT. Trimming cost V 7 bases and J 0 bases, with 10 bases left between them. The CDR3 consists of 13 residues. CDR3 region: CASIGASSYEQYF. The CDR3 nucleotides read TGTGCCAGCATAGGGGCGAGCTCCTACGAGCAGTACTTC.

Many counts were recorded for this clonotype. CDR3 in DNA: TGTGCCAGCAGGCCTACCGGGACTAGCGCCGAGCAGTACTTC. It translates to CASRPTGTSAEQYF. V is TRBV11-2 and J is TRBJ2-7; TRBD2 agrees at 10 bases. Germline CDR1 SGHAT, CDR2 FQNNGV. V lost 6 bases to trimming and J lost 6 bases; unmatched junction nucleotides: 8. The CDR3 consists of 14 residues.

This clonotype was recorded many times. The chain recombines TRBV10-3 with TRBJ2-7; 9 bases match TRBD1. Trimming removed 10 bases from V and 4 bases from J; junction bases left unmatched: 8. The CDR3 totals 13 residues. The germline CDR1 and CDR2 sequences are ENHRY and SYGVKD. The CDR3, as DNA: TGTGCCACCGTAGGACAGGGGTCGTACGAGCAGTACTTC. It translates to CATVGQGSYEQYF.

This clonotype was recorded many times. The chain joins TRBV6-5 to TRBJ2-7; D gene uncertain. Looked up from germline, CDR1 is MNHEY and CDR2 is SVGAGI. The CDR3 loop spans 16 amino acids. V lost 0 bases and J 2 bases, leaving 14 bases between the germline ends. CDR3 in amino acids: CASSYSGPTAPYEQYF. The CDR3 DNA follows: TGTGCCAGCAGTTACTCCGGACCCACGGCGCCCTACGAGCAGTACTTC.

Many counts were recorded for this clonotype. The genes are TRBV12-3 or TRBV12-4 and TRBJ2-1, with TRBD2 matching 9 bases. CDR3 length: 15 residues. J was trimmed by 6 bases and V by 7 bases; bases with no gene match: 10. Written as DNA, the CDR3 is TGTGCCAGCACTATCCCCCTAGCGGGATTCAATGAGCAGTTCTTC. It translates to CASTIPLAGFNEQFF.

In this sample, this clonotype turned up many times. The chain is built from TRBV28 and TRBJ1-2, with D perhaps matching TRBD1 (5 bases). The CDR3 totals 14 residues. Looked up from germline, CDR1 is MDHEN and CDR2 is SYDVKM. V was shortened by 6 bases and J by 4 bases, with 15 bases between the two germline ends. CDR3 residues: CASSPTGVAYGYTF. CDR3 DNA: TGTGCCAGCAGCCCTACGGGGGTGGCCTATGGCTACACCTTC.